This T cell receptor beta chain appears in the sequencing data of a study of CD8 T cells in ankylosing spondylitis. This CDR3 contains 18 residues. Trimming left V 11 bases short and J 6 bases short, with 32 bases between. The germline V gene encodes CDR1 SGHTA and CDR2 FQGTGA. One entry per CDR3 protein results from TCRdb running MiXCR on the 5' RACE reads. The table records around 340,000 distinct CDR3 sequences, about 15% of them present only once. This receptor was identified in a male donor with ankylosing spondylitis or in good health (not recorded which). The chain joins TRBV7-3 to TRBJ2-1; D could derive from TRBD1 or TRBD2 (6 bases each). Sequenced input: blood, either unsorted or a sorted T cell fraction (not recorded which). The CDR3 region is CACWVLARSGVRGNEQFF. The DNA of the CDR3 is TGTGCCTGCTGGGTACTAGCTCGATCGGGTGTCAGGGGCAATGAGCAGTTCTTC.